A single sample is the source of the 17 T cell receptor beta chains below, sequenced in a study of blood T cell repertoires in COVID-19. Produced via immunoSEQ multiplex PCR; TCRdb's table is partial and in-frame only. This table has about 200,000 clones, 86% appearing once. What was sequenced was PBMCs or T cells enriched from blood (not recorded which). The origin of the receptors is a woman aged 40 to 50 with acute COVID-19.

This clone was detected only once. This chain joins TRBV5-1 and TRBJ1-2; tentative D call: TRBD1 (5 bases). Germline V gene sequence: CDR1 SGHRS, CDR2 YFSETQ. The CDR3 spans 15 residues. V lost 5 bases and J lost 4, with 18 bases in between. The CDR3 nucleotides are TGCGCCAGCAGGGCTGACGTGGCGGGACCCTATGGCTACACCTTC. It specifies CASRADVAGPYGYTF.

This rearrangement joins TRBV14 to TRBJ2-7, with TRBD2 matching 9 bases. The V segment lost 4 bases and the J segment 2 bases; nucleotides outside the gene matches: 6. The CDR3 length is 15 residues. Germline CDR1 reads SGHDN; CDR2 reads FVKESK. CDR3 sequence (DNA): TGTGCCAGCAGCCTAGCGGGAGTGCCCCCCTACGAGCAGTACTTC. Translating gives CASSLAGVPPYEQYF.

The V call is TRBV5-1, the J call TRBJ1-2, with 8 bases that match TRBD1. V was pared by 2 bases and J by 7 bases, with 13 bases of the junction left unmatched. The CDR3 spans 16 residues. The germline V gene has CDR1 SGHRS and CDR2 YFSETQ. CDR3 residues: CASSFRLGQGESGYTF. The DNA of the CDR3 is TGCGCCAGCAGCTTTCGCCTAGGACAGGGTGAAAGTGGCTACACCTTC.

CDR3 region: CASSPGTGLIRGEQFF. CDR3 coding DNA: TGTGCCAGCTCCCCCGGGACAGGGCTGATAAGGGGTGAGCAGTTCTTC. The rearrangement joins TRBV18 to TRBJ2-1; 9 positions agree with TRBD1. The CDR3 covers 16 residues. Trimming at V came to 6 bases and at J to 9 bases, leaving 15 bases not matched to a gene. Germline loops: CDR1 KGHSH, CDR2 LQKENI.

The gene calls are TRBV11-2 and TRBJ1-2; 7 bases align to TRBD1. Germline V gene data show CDR1 as SGHAT and CDR2 as FQNNGV. With 0 bases clipped from V and 3 bases from J, the junction kept 7 bases outside the gene matches. CDR3 length equals 16 residues. This chain's CDR3 is CASSLERGQFDYGYTF. The CDR3 DNA sequence: TGTGCCAGCAGCTTAGAAAGGGGGCAGTTTGACTATGGCTACACCTTC.

The gene calls are TRBV5-1 and TRBJ1-5, with 11 bases aligning to TRBD1. Per the germline V gene, CDR1 is SGHRS and CDR2 is YFSETQ. With 0 bases clipped from V and 6 bases from J, the junction kept 5 bases outside the gene matches. This CDR3 has 16 residues. CDR3 in DNA: TGCGCCAGCAGCTTGGCAGGGACAGGGGGTGGTCAGCCCCAGCATTTT. Its translation is CASSLAGTGGGQPQHF. Complete variable domain (other parts from reference TRBV5-1 and TRBJ1-5): KAGVTQTPRYLIKTRGQQVTLSCSPISGHRSVSWYQQTPGQGLQFLFEYFSETQRNKGNFPGRFSGRQFSNSRSEMNVSTLELGDSALYLCASSLAGTGGGQPQHFGDGTRLSIL.

The CDR3 sequence is CASSLESPFPGQLTYEQYF. CDR3 nucleotide sequence: TGTGCCAGCAGTTTGGAATCCCCTTTTCCGGGACAGCTTACCTACGAGCAGTACTTC. The V and J genes are TRBV27 and TRBJ2-7; 7 bases fit TRBD1. CDR1 and CDR2 (germline): MNHEY, SMNVEV (reference sequence). Trimming at V came to 3 bases and at J to 2 bases, leaving 19 bases not matched to a gene. This CDR3 spans 19 amino acids.

This clone has more than one count but fewer than ten. The J gene is TRBJ2-7, the V gene TRBV7-6; D possibly corresponds to TRBD2 (5 bases). CDR3 length equals 16 residues. With 5 bases removed from V and 2 bases from J, the gap between germline ends came to 19 bases. The V gene's germline CDR1 is SGHVS and CDR2 FNYEAQ. The CDR3 sequence: CASSRYAGQSTYEQYF. In DNA form, the CDR3 reads TGTGCCAGCAGCCGCTACGCGGGTCAGAGCACCTACGAGCAGTACTTC.

This chain uses TRBV6-1 with TRBJ2-1; D is unresolved. The CDR3 runs 16 residues. V was shortened by 2 bases and J by 0 bases, with 11 bases between the two germline ends. Per the germline V gene, CDR1 is MNHNS and CDR2 is SASEGT. CDR3 DNA: TGTGCCAGCAGTGAATTAGCATCCGCCTCCTACAATGAGCAGTTCTTC. This codes for CASSELASASYNEQFF.

This chain connects TRBV9 to TRBJ2-2, with D unresolved. CDR1 and CDR2 from the germline V gene are SGDLS and YYNGEE. This CDR3 is built from 14 residues. V lost 1 base, J lost 4 bases, and 8 bases lay in between. CDR3 sequence reads: CASSVTVTTGELFF. CDR3 nucleotide sequence: TGTGCCAGCAGCGTAACAGTAACCACCGGGGAGCTGTTTTTT.

The chain has TRBV2 and TRBJ2-4; 11 bases match TRBD1. V lost 5 bases and J lost 11; bases outside the gene matches: 5. The CDR3 length is 13 residues. Germline lookup yields CDR1 SNHLY and CDR2 FYNNEI. The DNA for the CDR3 is TGTGCCAGCAGTTGGGGACAGGGGGTTGTTCAGTACTTC. Translating gives CASSWGQGVVQYF. Based on the CDR3 plus reference TRBV2 and TRBJ2-4, the full variable domain is EPEVTQTPSHQVTQMGQEVILRCVPISNHLYFYWYRQILGQKVEFLVSFYNNEISEKSEIFDDQFSVERPDGSNFTLKIRSTKLEDSAMYFCASSWGQGVVQYFGAGTRLSVL.

The chain joins TRBV3-1 (or the pseudogene TRBV3-2) to TRBJ2-1; maybe TRBD1 (5 bases). The CDR3 sequence is 18 residues long. The germline CDR1 and CDR2 sequences are LGHDT and YNNKEL (reference sequence). Trimming left V 0 bases short and J 6 bases short, with 21 bases between. The CDR3 DNA reads TGTGCCAGCAGCCAAGATCCCAGAGCCGCAGGGTGGACCAATGAGCAGTTCTTC. It yields the protein CASSQDPRAAGWTNEQFF.

The rearrangement uses TRBV7-8 and TRBJ1-1; D is perhaps TRBD1 (5 bases). The CDR3 runs to 15 residues. The V end lost 5 bases, the J end lost 0 bases, and 13 bases lay between the germline ends. The germline V gene has CDR1 SGHVS and CDR2 FQNEAQ. The CDR3 coding sequence is TGTGCCAGCAGCACCCGGGGGGGTATGAACACTGAAGCTTTCTTT. It yields the protein CASSTRGGMNTEAFF.

The chain carries TRBV28 and TRBJ1-5; 8 positions match TRBD1. V lost 8 bases to trimming and J lost 7 bases; unmatched junction nucleotides: 13. Germline-derived CDR1 and CDR2 are MDHEN and SYDVKM. This CDR3 comprises 15 residues. The CDR3 bases are TGTGCCAGCGGGACAGGCTACGGCGGTGGGCAGCCCCAGCATTTT. Amino acid sequence: CASGTGYGGGQPQHF. Filled out from reference TRBV28 and TRBJ1-5, the complete variable domain reads DVKVTQSSRYLVKRTGEKVFLECVQDMDHENMFWYRQDPGLGLRLIYFSYDVKMKEKGDIPEGYSVSREKKERFSLILESASTNQTSMYLCASGTGYGGGQPQHFGDGTRLSIL.

The CDR3 region has the DNA TGTGCCACCAGTGATCTAGCGGGAAGCACAGATACGCAGTATTTT. Translating it yields CATSDLAGSTDTQYF. The V and J genes are TRBV24-1 and TRBJ2-3; 9 bases match TRBD2. Germline V lookup: CDR1 KGHDR, CDR2 SFDVKD. With 3 bases clipped from V and 0 bases from J, the junction kept 0 bases outside the gene matches. This CDR3 spans 15 amino acids.

In its sample, this clone was seen a few times. The gene calls are TRBV9 and TRBJ1-5; 12 nucleotides line up with TRBD1. The CDR3 contains 18 residues. Per the germline V gene, CDR1 is SGDLS and CDR2 is YYNGEE. The J segment lost 0 bases and the V segment lost 2 bases, leaving 6 bases of the junction unmatched. The CDR3 DNA follows: TGTGCCAGCAGCGTCAGGGACAGGGGGCTAGATAGCAATCAGCCCCAGCATTTT. This gives the protein CASSVRDRGLDSNQPQHF.

J is TRBJ2-3 and V is TRBV4-1; 7 bases agree with TRBD2. J lost 4 bases, V lost 3 bases, and 4 bases had no gene match. CDR1 and CDR2 from the germline V gene are MGHRA and YSYEKL. CDR3 length: 14 amino acids. CDR3 in amino acids: CASSQDTSADTQYF. Here the CDR3 DNA reads TGCGCCAGCAGCCAGGATACTAGCGCAGATACGCAGTATTTT.